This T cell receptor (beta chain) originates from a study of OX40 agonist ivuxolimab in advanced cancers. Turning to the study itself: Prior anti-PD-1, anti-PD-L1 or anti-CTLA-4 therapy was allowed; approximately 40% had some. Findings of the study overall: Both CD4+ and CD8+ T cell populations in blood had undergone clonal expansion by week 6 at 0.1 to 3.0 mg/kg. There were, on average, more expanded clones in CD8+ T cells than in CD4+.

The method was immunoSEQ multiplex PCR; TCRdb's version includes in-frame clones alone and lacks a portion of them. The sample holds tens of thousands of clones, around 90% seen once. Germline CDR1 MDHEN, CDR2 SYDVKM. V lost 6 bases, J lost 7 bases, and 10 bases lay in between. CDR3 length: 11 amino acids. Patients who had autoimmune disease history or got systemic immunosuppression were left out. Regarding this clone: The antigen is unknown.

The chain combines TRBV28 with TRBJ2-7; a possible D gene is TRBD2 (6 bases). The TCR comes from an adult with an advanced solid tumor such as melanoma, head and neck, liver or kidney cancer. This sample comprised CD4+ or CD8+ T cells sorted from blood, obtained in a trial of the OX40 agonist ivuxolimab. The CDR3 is CASSGRDEQYF. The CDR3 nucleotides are TGTGCCAGCAGCGGGAGAGATGAGCAGTACTTC. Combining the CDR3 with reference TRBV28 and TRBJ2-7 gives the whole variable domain DVKVTQSSRYLVKRTGEKVFLECVQDMDHENMFWYRQDPGLGLRLIYFSYDVKMKEKGDIPEGYSVSREKKERFSLILESASTNQTSMYLCASSGRDEQYFGPGTRLTVT.